The 24 T cell receptor beta chains below come from one sample, sequenced in a study of blood T cells in healthy people across ages. A J-beta primer mix and a sample-barcoded 5' primer were used in a second PCR of roughly 7 to 12 cycles. A single record per CDR3 protein comes from TCRdb applying MiXCR to the 5' RACE reads. The table records 700,000 to 850,000 distinct CDR3 sequences, around 36% of them present only once. Specimen: blood. These receptors all stem from a man aged 18 to 30 in good health.

This clonotype was detected a few times. This chain connects TRBV7-2 to TRBJ2-7; weak D call: TRBD1 (5 bases). The tail of the sequence fits TRBJ2-4 better, so the J call may be wrong. CDR1 is SGHTA and CDR2 is FQGNSA in the germline V gene. This CDR3 region has 14 residues. This chain's CDR3 is CASSLPRRGDIQYF. The CDR3 DNA reads as TGTGCCAGCAGCTTACCTAGAAGGGGTGACATTCAGTACTTC.

V is TRBV4-3 and J is TRBJ2-3, with a possible D match to TRBD1 (6 bases). This CDR3 comprises 16 residues. Germline V gene lookup returns CDR1 LGHNA and CDR2 YSLEER. The V end lost 0 bases, the J end lost 2 bases, and 12 bases lay between the germline ends. CDR3 in amino acids: CASSQDGQGYTDTQYF. The CDR3 nucleotides are TGCGCCAGCAGCCAAGATGGCCAGGGGTACACAGATACGCAGTATTTT.

The sample holds a few counts of this clonotype. The chain is built from TRBV15 and TRBJ1-5; D possibly corresponds to TRBD1 (5 bases). The CDR3 sequence is 12 residues long. The V gene lost 7 bases and the J gene lost 6 bases, with 10 bases spanning the gap. Germline V gene lookup returns CDR1 LNHNV and CDR2 YYDKDF (reference sequence). CDR3 amino acids: CATMGGSQPQHF. CDR3 nucleotide sequence: TGTGCCACCATGGGGGGTAGTCAGCCCCAGCATTTT.

The V call is TRBV20-1, the J call TRBJ1-4; D perhaps matches TRBD1 (5 bases). The CDR3 is made up of 14 amino acids. CDR1 is DFQATT and CDR2 is SNEGSKA in the germline V gene (reference sequence). CDR3 coding DNA: TGCTGCGCGAACCCGGGGGCAACTAATGAAAAACTGTTTTTT. Translation: CCANPGATNEKLFF.

This clonotype came up many times. The J gene is TRBJ1-2, the V gene TRBV10-3, with D maybe TRBD1 (6 bases). This CDR3 comprises 14 residues. Trimming stripped 2 bases from V and 2 bases from J, with 9 bases between. Germline V lookup: CDR1 ENHRY, CDR2 SYGVKD. CDR3 loop: CAISEDTGNYGYTF. The CDR3 DNA is TGTGCCATCAGTGAGGACACAGGGAACTATGGCTACACCTTC.

A note on this clonotype: A much larger clone lies one base from this, so it may be a read error. J is TRBJ2-5 and V is TRBV12-3 or TRBV12-4, with D hard to call. The assigned J gene may be wrong: the sequence end matches TRBJ2-7 better. The CDR3 covers 12 residues. CDR3: CVSSPRRYEQYF. CDR3 DNA sequence: TGTGTCAGCAGTCCGCGGCGTTACGAGCAGTACTTC.

This clonotype was picked up many times. This chain links TRBV6-5 with TRBJ2-7; TRBD2 might be the D (5 bases). There are 14 residues in the CDR3. The V and J ends lost 2 bases and 3 bases respectively, with 11 bases between them. Germline CDR1 and CDR2: MNHEY and SVGAGI. CDR3 protein: CASSYGGSNYEQYF. Written as DNA, the CDR3 is TGTGCCAGCAGTTACGGCGGGTCCAACTACGAGCAGTACTTC.

This clonotype was counted a few times. The chain employs TRBV10-3 and TRBJ1-2; 12 bases match TRBD1. Germline V CDR1 and CDR2: ENHRY, SYGVKD. The CDR3 is 14 residues long. Trimming at V came to 11 bases and at J to 7 bases, leaving 11 bases not matched to a gene. The DNA for the CDR3 is TGTGCCTCATCAGCCGGGACAGGGGGCTCTGGCTACACCTTC. Amino acid sequence: CASSAGTGGSGYTF.

This clonotype was seen a handful of times. The J gene is TRBJ2-3, the V gene TRBV5-1; TRBD1 matches 12 bases. The trim removed 8 bases at V and 4 bases at J, leaving 5 bases unmatched. Germline assignment: CDR1 SGHRS and CDR2 YFSETQ. CDR3 length equals 14 residues. The CDR3 here is CARAGQGAADTQYF. The CDR3, as DNA: TGCGCCAGGGCGGGACAGGGGGCCGCAGATACGCAGTATTTT.

CDR3 residues: CASSQVRGPPETQYF. DNA for the CDR3: TGTGCCAGCAGCCAAGTTCGGGGGCCCCCAGAGACCCAGTACTTC. The chain employs TRBV3-1 and TRBJ2-5, with D perhaps TRBD1 or TRBD2 (6 bases each). The V end was cut by 1 base, the J end by 4 bases, with 13 bases between. This CDR3 has 15 residues. The germline V gene encodes CDR1 LGHDT and CDR2 YNNKEL (reference sequence).

This clonotype has just a few counts. This chain joins TRBV5-1 and TRBJ2-3, with 10 bases lining up with TRBD2. The V gene end was trimmed by 4 bases and the J gene end by 2 bases; junction bases not matched to a gene: 7. The CDR3 covers 16 residues. Per germline, CDR1 SGHRS and CDR2 YFSETQ. Here the CDR3 reads CASSPGTSDNTDTQYF. The CDR3 nucleotides read TGCGCCAGCAGCCCGGGGACTAGCGATAACACAGATACGCAGTATTTT. Full variable domain (rest looked up from reference TRBV5-1 and TRBJ2-3): KAGVTQTPRYLIKTRGQQVTLSCSPISGHRSVSWYQQTPGQGLQFLFEYFSETQRNKGNFPGRFSGRQFSNSRSEMNVSTLELGDSALYLCASSPGTSDNTDTQYFGPGTRLTVL.

J is TRBJ2-3 and V is TRBV12-3 or TRBV12-4; 12 nucleotides agree with TRBD2. V was pared by 5 bases and J by 1 base, with 4 bases of the junction left unmatched. CDR3 size: 16 residues. The CDR3 is CASSELAGGRTDTQYF. CDR3 DNA: TGTGCCAGCAGTGAACTAGCGGGGGGTCGCACAGATACGCAGTATTTT.

The V gene is TRBV24-1, the J gene TRBJ2-1, with D perhaps TRBD2 (6 bases). The germline gives CDR1 KGHDR, CDR2 SFDVKD. Between the trimmed V and J ends, which lost 0 bases and 7 bases, there was a span of 12 bases. The CDR3 contains 15 residues. DNA of the CDR3: TGTGCCACCAGTGATTTGGCAAGGGGAGGTAATGAGCAGTTCTTC. Encoded protein: CATSDLARGGNEQFF.

The rearrangement joins TRBV12-3 or TRBV12-4 to TRBJ1-1; 9 nucleotides match TRBD1. This CDR3 region has 17 residues. V lost 0 bases, J lost 4 bases, and 9 bases stayed unmatched. The CDR3 sequence is CASSLATGGLVFTEAFF. DNA of the CDR3: TGTGCCAGCAGTTTAGCTACAGGGGGCCTAGTGTTCACTGAAGCTTTCTTT.

The chain combines TRBV7-9 with TRBJ2-4, with no clear D. This CDR3 region has 17 residues. Trimming removed 1 base at V and 0 bases at J, with 13 bases between. Germline V gene data show CDR1 as SEHNR and CDR2 as FQNEAQ (reference sequence). This CDR3 is CASSLVGAKLAKNIQYF. The DNA of the CDR3 is TGTGCCAGCAGCTTAGTAGGCGCAAAACTAGCCAAAAACATTCAGTACTTC. Full variable domain (missing parts from reference TRBV7-9 and TRBJ2-4): DTGVSQNPRHKITKRGQNVTFRCDPISEHNRLYWYRQTLGQGPEFLTYFQNEAQLEKSRLLSDRFSAERPKGSFSTLEIQRTEQGDSAMYLCASSLVGAKLAKNIQYFGAGTRLSVL.

This chain joins TRBV20-1 and TRBJ1-2; the D gene is possibly TRBD1 (5 bases). The CDR3 consists of 12 residues. The V and J ends lost 1 base and 8 bases respectively, with 11 bases between them. CDR1 is DFQATT, CDR2 SNEGSKA, per germline (reference sequence). CDR3: CSARVRAGGYTF. The CDR3 coding sequence is TGCAGTGCTAGAGTCAGGGCGGGGGGCTACACCTTC.

This clonotype was picked up many times. The V gene is TRBV4-3, the J gene TRBJ2-1; D gene uncertain. This CDR3 region has 13 residues. The V end lost 1 base, the J end lost 7 bases, and 8 bases lay between the germline ends. CDR1 is LGHNA, CDR2 YSLEER, per germline. CDR3 sequence: CASSQVKGNEQFF. For the CDR3, the DNA is TGCGCCAGCAGCCAAGTAAAGGGTAATGAGCAGTTCTTC.

This clonotype was seen ten or more times. The rearrangement links TRBV20-1 to TRBJ2-3; tentatively, D is TRBD1 (6 bases). This CDR3 comprises 13 residues. Germline CDR1 is DFQATT and CDR2 is SNEGSKA (reference sequence). With 6 bases removed from V and 2 bases from J, the gap between germline ends came to 12 bases. CDR3 in amino acids: CSAGTPITDTQYF. CDR3 DNA sequence: TGCAGTGCCGGGACACCTATCACAGATACGCAGTATTTT.

In regard to this clonotype: A read error may be the cause here, since a much bigger clone is one base away. V usage is TRBV6-5 and J usage is TRBJ1-2, with 7 bases identical to TRBD1. This CDR3 has 13 amino acids. CDR1 and CDR2 (germline): MNHEY, SVGAGI. V was clipped by 11 bases and J by 4 bases; unmatched bases: 10. CDR3 in amino acids: CARKLGQSYGYTF. CDR3 DNA: TGTGCCCGCAAATTGGGACAGAGCTATGGCTACACCTTC.

This chain joins TRBV10-3 and TRBJ2-2; possibly TRBD1 or TRBD2 for D (6 bases each). The germline V gene encodes CDR1 ENHRY and CDR2 SYGVKD. The CDR3 has 15 amino acids. Trimming cost V 6 bases and J 3 bases, with 14 bases left between them. CDR3 sequence (DNA): TGTGCCATCAGGAGGGGGGACTTTCACACCGGGGAGCTGTTTTTT. This gives the protein CAIRRGDFHTGELFF.

This chain joins TRBV12-3 or TRBV12-4 and TRBJ1-6; D is perhaps TRBD1 (5 bases). The CDR3 extends over 15 amino acids. The V end was cut by 6 bases, the J end by 5 bases, with 14 bases between. In DNA, the CDR3 is TGTGCCAGCAGAGCCCCGGGGGGTCATAATTCACCCCTCCACTTT. Amino acid sequence: CASRAPGGHNSPLHF.

The chain links TRBV10-3 to TRBJ2-3, with D possibly matching TRBD1 (5 bases). Germline CDR1 ENHRY, CDR2 SYGVKD. The CDR3 runs 14 residues. V lost 5 bases to trimming and J lost 8 bases, with 17 bases between them. The CDR3 reads CAISLTLQAGTQYF. For the CDR3, the DNA is TGTGCCATCAGTCTTACCCTACAGGCAGGTACGCAGTATTTT.

The V and J genes are TRBV28 and TRBJ2-1; either TRBD1 or TRBD2 may supply D (5 bases each). V dropped 9 bases and J dropped 0 bases, with 15 bases sitting between them. CDR3 size: 15 residues. CDR1 is MDHEN, CDR2 SYDVKM, per germline. CDR3 residues: CASNPRESSYNEQFF. The CDR3 bases are TGTGCCAGTAACCCCAGGGAGAGCTCCTACAATGAGCAGTTCTTC.

The V and J genes are TRBV10-3 and TRBJ1-1; D gene ambiguous. The V end lost 4 bases, the J end lost 1 base, and 7 bases lay between the germline ends. There are 13 residues in the CDR3. Looked up from germline, CDR1 is ENHRY and CDR2 is SYGVKD. CDR3 coding DNA: TGTGCCATCAGTGTCCGAGAGAACACTGAAGCTTTCTTT. This gives the protein CAISVRENTEAFF.